This TCR beta chain originates from a study of T cell responses to AZD1222 COVID-19 vaccine. Broader study findings: Spike-specific TCR breadth and depth rose after two AZD1222 doses. The sample set comprised mostly white British donors with more females, and clonal diversity was possibly underestimated. With dominance at 160-218 and 743-854, vaccine-associated CD4 TCRs spanned spike.

The repertoire was sequenced with immunoSEQ multiplex PCR; TCRdb's copy has only in-frame clones and lacks some. Of some 120,000 clones in the sample, about 89% were seen once. Note on this clone: Its antigen is not known.

This CDR3 is built from 13 residues. Germline CDR1 and CDR2: MNHEY and SMNVEV (reference sequence). V shed 4 bases and J shed 0 bases, with 7 bases lying between them. The chain has TRBV27 and TRBJ2-7; tentative D call: TRBD2 (6 bases). The sample here was peripheral blood, taken on day 0 of MenACWY control vaccination. The origin of this receptor is an adult in good health. In DNA form, the CDR3 reads TGTGCCAGCAGTTCGGACTACTCCTACGAGCAGTACTTC. Its translation: CASSSDYSYEQYF.